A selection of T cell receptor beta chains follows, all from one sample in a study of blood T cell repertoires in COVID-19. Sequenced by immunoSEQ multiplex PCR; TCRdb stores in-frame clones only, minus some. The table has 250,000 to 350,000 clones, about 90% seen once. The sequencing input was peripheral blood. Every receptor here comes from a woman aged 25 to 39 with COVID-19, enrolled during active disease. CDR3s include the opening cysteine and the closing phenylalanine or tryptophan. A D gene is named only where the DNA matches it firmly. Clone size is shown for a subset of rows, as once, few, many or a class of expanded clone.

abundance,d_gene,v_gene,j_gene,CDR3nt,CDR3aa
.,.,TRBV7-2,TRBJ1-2,TGTGCCAGCAGCTTAGCGCAGGGAGGCCCCCTTTTCTATGGCTACACCTTC,CASSLAQGGPLFYGYTF
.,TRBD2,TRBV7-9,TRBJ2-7,TGTGCCAGCAGCTTGGGATTAGCGGGAGGCCACGAGCAGTACTTC,CASSLGLAGGHEQYF
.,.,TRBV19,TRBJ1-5,TGTGCCAGTAGCAGGGGAGAGCAGCCCCAGCATTTT,CASSRGEQPQHF
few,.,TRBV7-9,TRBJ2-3,TGTGCCAGCAGCTTAGAGGGGATCGAGACAGATACGCAGTATTTT,CASSLEGIETDTQYF
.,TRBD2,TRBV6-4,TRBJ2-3,TGTGCCAGCAGGACTAGCGCGGATACGCAGTATTTT,CASRTSADTQYF
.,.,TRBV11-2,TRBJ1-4,TGTGCCAGCAGCATAGGGGCGTTTAATGAAAAACTGTTTTTT,CASSIGAFNEKLFF
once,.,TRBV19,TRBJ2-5,TGTGCCAGTAGTAAAGTGGAGGGCCCACCTCAAGAGACCCAGTACTTC,CASSKVEGPPQETQYF
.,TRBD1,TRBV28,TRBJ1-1,TGTGCCAGCACCCTAGGGGGACAGGGGGGAACTGAAGCTTTCTTT,CASTLGGQGGTEAFF
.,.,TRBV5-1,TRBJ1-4,TGCGCCAGCACGAACGGAGGCCCGGAGGAAAAACTGTTTTTT,CASTNGGPEEKLFF
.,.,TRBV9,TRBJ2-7,TGTGCCAGCAGCGTAGTCGGGTCCTCCTCCTACGAGCAGTACTTC,CASSVVGSSSYEQYF
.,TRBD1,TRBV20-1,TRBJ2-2,TGCAGTGCTAGTGAGGGACAGGGGGTCCCCGGGGAGCTGTTTTTT,CSASEGQGVPGELFF
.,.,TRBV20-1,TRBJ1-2,TGCAGTGCTAGACAGGGGAATGGCTACACCTTC,CSARQGNGYTF
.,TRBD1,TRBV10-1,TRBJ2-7,TGCGCCAGCTCCCCAGGACAGGACCACGAGCAGTACTTC,CASSPGQDHEQYF
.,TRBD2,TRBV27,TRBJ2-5,TGTGCCAGCAGTTTGGGACTAGCGGGCCCTGGGGAGACCCAGTACTTC,CASSLGLAGPGETQYF
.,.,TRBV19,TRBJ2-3,TGTGCCAGTAAAGACAGGGGAGGGTCTACAGATACGCAGTATTTT,CASKDRGGSTDTQYF
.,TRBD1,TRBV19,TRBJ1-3,TGTGCCAGTAGTACCGGACAGGAATGGAACACCATATATTTT,CASSTGQEWNTIYF
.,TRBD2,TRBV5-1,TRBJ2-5,TGCGCCAGCAGCTCGAGCGGGGCGAGGGAGACCCAGTACTTC,CASSSSGARETQYF
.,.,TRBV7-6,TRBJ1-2,TGTGCCAGCAGCTTCCGATCGGGAGGGCCCCGCCAAATGAACTATGGCTACACCTTC,CASSFRSGGPRQMNYGYTF
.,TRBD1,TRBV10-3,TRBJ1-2,TGTGCCATCAGTGGGGGGACAGCGTATGGCTACACCTTC,CAISGGTAYGYTF
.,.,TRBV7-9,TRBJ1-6,TGTGCCAGCAGCTACCCAGGGTATAATTCACCCCTCCACTTT,CASSYPGYNSPLHF
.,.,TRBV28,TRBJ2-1,TGTGCCAGCAGTTTAGGTAGTGTAACCAATGAGCAGTTCTTC,CASSLGSVTNEQFF
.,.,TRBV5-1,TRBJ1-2,TGCGCCAGCAGCTCCCCGGGCAGGGGCAGAAGGTATGGCTACACCTTC,CASSSPGRGRRYGYTF
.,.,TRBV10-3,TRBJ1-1,TGTGCCATCAGTCTAGGGAACACTGAAGCTTTCTTT,CAISLGNTEAFF
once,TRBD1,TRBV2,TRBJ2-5,TGTGCCAGCAATGGCAGGGGGCCAGAGACCCAGTACTTC,CASNGRGPETQYF
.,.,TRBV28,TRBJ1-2,TGTGCCAGCAGTGGGCACGGACTGGGCTGGGGCTACACCTTC,CASSGHGLGWGYTF
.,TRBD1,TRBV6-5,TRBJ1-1,TGTGCCAGCAGTAACGTACAGGGGGCGAGAACTGAAGCTTTCTTT,CASSNVQGARTEAFF
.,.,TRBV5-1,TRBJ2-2,TGCGCCAGCAGCTTGGTGCAGGACTTGGCCGGGGAGCTGTTTTTT,CASSLVQDLAGELFF
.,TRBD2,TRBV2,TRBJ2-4,TGTGCCAGCAGTGAAGGGGACTATACAGCCAAAAACATTCAGTACTTC,CASSEGDYTAKNIQYF
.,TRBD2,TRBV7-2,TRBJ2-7,TGTGCCAGCAGCTTAGCGGGTAGCGGGAGACACGAGCAGTACTTC,CASSLAGSGRHEQYF
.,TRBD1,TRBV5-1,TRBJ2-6,TGCGCCAGCAGCTTTGCAGGGGGCTCAGGGGCCAACGTCCTGACTTTC,CASSFAGGSGANVLTF
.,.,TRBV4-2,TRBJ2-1,TGTGCCAGCAGCCGAGAAGGGGACTCCGGGGGTGAGCAGTTCTTC,CASSREGDSGGEQFF
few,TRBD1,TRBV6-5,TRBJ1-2,TGTGCCAGCAGTTACTCCGTCTGGGACAGCCCAGGCTACACCTTC,CASSYSVWDSPGYTF
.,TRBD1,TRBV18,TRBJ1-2,TGTGCCAGCTCACCAGGAGGGCAGGGGGCCTATGGCTACACCTTC,CASSPGGQGAYGYTF
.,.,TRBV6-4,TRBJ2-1,TGTGCCAGCAGTGATGACAGTAGCTCCTACAATGAGCAGTTCTTC,CASSDDSSSYNEQFF
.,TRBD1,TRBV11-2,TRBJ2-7,TGTGCCAGCAGCCTGGACAGGGAAGGCTACGAGCAGTACTTC,CASSLDREGYEQYF
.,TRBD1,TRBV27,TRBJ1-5,TGTGCCAGCAGTCCCGGACAGGGAGCAAATCAGCCCCAGCATTTT,CASSPGQGANQPQHF
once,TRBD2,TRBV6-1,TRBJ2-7,TGTGCCAGCAGTGAAGGATTAGCGGGGCCCTACGAGCAGTACTTC,CASSEGLAGPYEQYF
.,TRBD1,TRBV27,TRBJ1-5,TGTGCCAGCAGATTGACAGGGGGCAAGCAGCCCCAGCATTTT,CASRLTGGKQPQHF
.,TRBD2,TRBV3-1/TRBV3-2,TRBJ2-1,TGTGCCAGCAGCCAACGGACTAGGGCGAATGAGCAGTTCTTC,CASSQRTRANEQFF
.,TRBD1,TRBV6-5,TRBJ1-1,TGTGCCAGCAGGTTAGATGAGGGGGCGCCTACTGAAGCTTTCTTT,CASRLDEGAPTEAFF